This T cell receptor (beta chain) was identified during a study of vaccination effects on CD4 cells after COVID-19. Study-level background: Either the BNT162b2 or mRNA-1273 vaccine was given to participants in two doses. Samples from a couple of convalescent patients were given 16 days and one week before vaccination. Overall study findings and caveats: The post-vaccine spike-reactive clones of convalescents showed a predominance of new vaccine-induced clones.

At the end of 9 to 11 days of culture, CD4+ T cells were isolated. The authors replaced half the medium with IL-2 medium on days 3 and 7. The germline V gene encodes CDR1 SGDLS and CDR2 YYNGEE. The CDR3 loop spans 13 amino acids. V lost 0 bases to trimming and J lost 6 bases, with 7 bases between them. Assay: immunoSEQ multiplex PCR; the TCRdb copy retains only in-frame clones and omits some. The sample consists of about 66,000 clones, about 72% of them appearing once. This clone was seen at least ten times. Its target is unknown. The sequence came from a human donor who had a prior SARS-CoV-2 infection. The rearrangement links TRBV9 to TRBJ1-5; D is undetermined. Sequences were derived from CD4+ T cells from PBMCs cultured without peptide, sampled before COVID-19 vaccination. This chain's CDR3 is CASSVGEGQPQHF. The CDR3 DNA reads TGTGCCAGCAGCGTAGGAGAGGGTCAGCCCCAGCATTTT.